This entry lists 8 T cell receptor beta chains sequenced from one sample in a study of cytomegalovirus exposure and HLA in healthy donors. Both 60 Vbeta primers and 13 Jbeta primers went into the PCR. The table came from immunoSEQ multiplex PCR; TCRdb's copy has only in-frame clones and leaves some out. This table has about 120,000 clones, about four fifths appearing once. Sequencing was carried out using PBMCs. These receptors were collected from a woman between 40 and 50 years old in good health and CMV-seropositive.

The CDR3 DNA follows: TGTGCCAGCAGTTTGCGAGGGACTGAGACCCAGTACTTC. It yields the protein CASSLRGTETQYF. The V and J genes are TRBV27 and TRBJ2-5; perhaps TRBD2 as D (6 bases). Germline lookup yields CDR1 MNHEY and CDR2 SMNVEV (reference sequence). With 3 bases removed from V and 5 bases from J, the gap between germline ends came to 10 bases. CDR3 size: 13 residues.

This clone was counted a single time. This sequence joins TRBV27 and TRBJ2-7; 10 bases line up with TRBD1. The CDR3 covers 14 residues. Trimming took 7 bases from V and 2 from J; bases not matched to a gene: 5. The V gene's germline CDR1 is MNHEY and CDR2 SMNVEV (reference sequence). The CDR3 loop reads CASNPGTGAYEQYF. In nucleotides, the CDR3 is TGTGCCAGCAACCCCGGGACAGGGGCCTACGAGCAGTACTTC.

This clone was observed a single time. The chain links TRBV1 to TRBJ2-1; the table's D gene call, TRBD2, was not cross checked with the DNA. TRBV1 counts as a pseudogene. This CDR3 comprises 19 residues. The CDR3, as DNA: TGCACCAGCAGCCAGTCGGGACTAGCGGGACCTCAGGCATGGAATGAGCAGTTCTTC. Protein product: CTSSQSGLAGPQAWNEQFF.

This chain uses TRBV10-3 with TRBJ2-7; D gene uncertain. The CDR3 covers 13 residues. Trimming shortened V by 8 bases and J by 2 bases, and 13 bases separated the two germline ends. Per the germline V gene, CDR1 is ENHRY and CDR2 is SYGVKD. For the CDR3, the DNA is TGTGCCATCCTAGACTCCAACACCTACGAGCAGTACTTC. Encoded protein: CAILDSNTYEQYF.

The chain carries TRBV30 and TRBJ2-5, with a possible D match to TRBD2 (6 bases). Trimming cost V 0 bases and J 2 bases, with 13 bases left between them. The V gene's germline CDR1 is GTSNPN and CDR2 SVGIG (reference sequence). This CDR3 spans 15 amino acids. CDR3 in DNA: TGTGCCTGGAGTGTAGGTGCGGGGTTGCAAGAGACCCAGTACTTC. Protein: CAWSVGAGLQETQYF. Full variable domain (outside the CDR3, taken from reference TRBV30 and TRBJ2-5): SQTIHQWPATLVQPVGSPLSLECTVEGTSNPNLYWYRQAAGRGLQLLFYSVGIGQISSEVPQNLSASRPQDRQFILSSKKLLLSDSGFYLCAWSVGAGLQETQYFGPGTRLLVL.

The CDR3 here is CASSFSVAGGGTGELFF. The CDR3 region has the DNA TGTGCCAGCAGTTTTTCCGTAGCGGGAGGGGGCACCGGGGAGCTGTTTTTT. The chain has TRBV27 and TRBJ2-2; 11 bases fit TRBD2. CDR3 length: 17 residues. CDR1 is MNHEY and CDR2 is SMNVEV in the germline V gene (reference sequence). Losses at the gene ends were 3 bases for V and 4 bases for J; bases not matched to a gene: 7.

The chain recombines TRBV19 with TRBJ2-2; 7 bases match TRBD2. The V and J ends lost 0 bases and 4 bases, in that order; junction bases with no gene match: 11. Germline V gives CDR1 LNHDA, CDR2 SQIVND (reference sequence). The CDR3 runs to 18 residues. CDR3 loop: CASSIDDWVKRGTGELFF. CDR3 nucleotides: TGTGCCAGTAGTATAGATGATTGGGTTAAGCGGGGCACCGGGGAGCTGTTTTTT. Based on the CDR3 plus reference TRBV19 and TRBJ2-2, the full variable domain is DGGITQSPKYLFRKEGQNVTLSCEQNLNHDAMYWYRQDPGQGLRLIYYSQIVNDFQKGDIAEGYSVSREKKESFPLTVTSAQKNPTAFYLCASSIDDWVKRGTGELFFGEGSRLTVL.

The rearrangement links TRBV11-3 to TRBJ2-7; 7 nucleotides line up with TRBD1. This CDR3 contains 16 residues. With 5 bases clipped from V and 5 bases from J, the junction kept 15 bases outside the gene matches. Germline V gene lookup returns CDR1 SGHNT and CDR2 YENEEA. CDR3 protein: CASSRSQSWDSHEQYF. Written as DNA, the CDR3 is TGTGCCAGCAGCCGAAGCCAATCTTGGGACAGTCACGAGCAGTACTTC.